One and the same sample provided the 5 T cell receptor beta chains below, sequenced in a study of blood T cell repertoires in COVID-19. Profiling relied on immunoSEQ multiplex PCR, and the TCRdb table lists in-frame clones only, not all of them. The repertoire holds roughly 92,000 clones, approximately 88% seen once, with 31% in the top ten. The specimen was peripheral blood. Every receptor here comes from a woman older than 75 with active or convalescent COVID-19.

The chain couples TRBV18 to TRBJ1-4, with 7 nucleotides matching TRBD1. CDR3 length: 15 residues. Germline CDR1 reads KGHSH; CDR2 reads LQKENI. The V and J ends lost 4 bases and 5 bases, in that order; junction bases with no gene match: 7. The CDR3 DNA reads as TGTGCCAGCTCACTCGACAGGGTTGAGAATGAAAAACTGTTTTTT. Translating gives CASSLDRVENEKLFF.

The CDR3 protein is CASSVDPNTYEQYF. The CDR3 DNA is TGTGCCAGCAGCGTAGACCCGAACACCTACGAGCAGTACTTC. The V and J genes are TRBV9 and TRBJ2-7; D is undetermined. Trimming left V 0 bases short and J 2 bases short, with 9 bases between. Germline V lookup: CDR1 SGDLS, CDR2 YYNGEE. This CDR3 has 14 amino acids.

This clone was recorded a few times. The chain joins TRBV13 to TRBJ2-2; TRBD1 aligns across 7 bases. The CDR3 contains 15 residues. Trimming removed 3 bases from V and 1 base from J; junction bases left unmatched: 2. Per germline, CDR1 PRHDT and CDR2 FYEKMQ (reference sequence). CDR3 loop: CASSFRGMNTGELFF. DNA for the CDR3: TGTGCCAGCAGCTTCAGGGGGATGAACACCGGGGAGCTGTTTTTT.

The chain's CDR3 is CASRPDILTGANVLTF. CDR3 nucleotide sequence: TGCGCCAGCAGACCGGACATTCTAACTGGGGCCAACGTCCTGACTTTC. This chain uses TRBV5-1 with TRBJ2-6, with a weak D call TRBD1 (5 bases). The CDR3 is made up of 16 amino acids. V was shortened by 5 bases and J by 2 bases, with 14 bases between the two germline ends. The germline gives CDR1 SGHRS, CDR2 YFSETQ.

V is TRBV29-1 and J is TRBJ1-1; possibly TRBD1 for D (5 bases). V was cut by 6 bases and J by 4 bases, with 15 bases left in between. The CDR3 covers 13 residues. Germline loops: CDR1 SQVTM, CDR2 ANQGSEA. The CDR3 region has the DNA TGCAGCGTCCAGCCCAACGGGGGCACTGAAGCTTTCTTT. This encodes CSVQPNGGTEAFF.